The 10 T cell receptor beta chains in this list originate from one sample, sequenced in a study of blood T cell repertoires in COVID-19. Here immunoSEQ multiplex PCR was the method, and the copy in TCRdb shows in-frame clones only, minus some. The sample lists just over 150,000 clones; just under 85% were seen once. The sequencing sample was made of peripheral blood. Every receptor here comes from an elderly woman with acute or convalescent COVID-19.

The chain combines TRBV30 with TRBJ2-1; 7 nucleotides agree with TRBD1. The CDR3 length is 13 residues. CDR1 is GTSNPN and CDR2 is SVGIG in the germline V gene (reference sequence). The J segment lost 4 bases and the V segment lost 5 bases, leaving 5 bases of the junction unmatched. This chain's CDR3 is CAWAEGQYNEQFF. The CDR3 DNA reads TGTGCCTGGGCAGAGGGACAGTACAATGAGCAGTTCTTC.

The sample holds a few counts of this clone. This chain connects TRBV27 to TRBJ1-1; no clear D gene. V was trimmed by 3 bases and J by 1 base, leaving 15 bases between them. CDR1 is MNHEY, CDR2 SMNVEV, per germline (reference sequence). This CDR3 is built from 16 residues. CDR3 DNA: TGTGCCAGCAGTTTGGTTCCCTCTACTCCGAACACTGAAGCTTTCTTT. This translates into CASSLVPSTPNTEAFF.

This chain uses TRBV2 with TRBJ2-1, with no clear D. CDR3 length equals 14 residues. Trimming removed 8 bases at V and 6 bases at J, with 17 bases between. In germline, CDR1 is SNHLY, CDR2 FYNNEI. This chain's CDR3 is CASGSLTILNEQFF. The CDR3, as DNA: TGTGCCAGCGGCTCCCTTACTATTCTCAATGAGCAGTTCTTC. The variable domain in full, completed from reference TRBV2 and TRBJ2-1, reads EPEVTQTPSHQVTQMGQEVILRCVPISNHLYFYWYRQILGQKVEFLVSFYNNEISEKSEIFDDQFSVERPDGSNFTLKIRSTKLEDSAMYFCASGSLTILNEQFFGPGTRLTVL.

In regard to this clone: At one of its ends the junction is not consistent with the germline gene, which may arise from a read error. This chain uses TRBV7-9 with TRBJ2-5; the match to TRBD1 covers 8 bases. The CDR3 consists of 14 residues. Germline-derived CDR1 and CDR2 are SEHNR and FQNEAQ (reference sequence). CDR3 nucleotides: TGTGCCAGCAGCCTGGGACAGGCTAAAGAGGCCCAGTACTTC. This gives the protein CASSLGQAKEAQYF.

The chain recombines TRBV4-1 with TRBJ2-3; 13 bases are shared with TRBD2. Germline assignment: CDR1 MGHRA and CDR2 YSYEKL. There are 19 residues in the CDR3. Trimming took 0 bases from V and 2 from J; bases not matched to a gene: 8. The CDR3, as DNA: TGCGCCAGCAGCCAAGATACAATACTAGCGGGAGGGATCACAGATACGCAGTATTTT. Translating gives CASSQDTILAGGITDTQYF.

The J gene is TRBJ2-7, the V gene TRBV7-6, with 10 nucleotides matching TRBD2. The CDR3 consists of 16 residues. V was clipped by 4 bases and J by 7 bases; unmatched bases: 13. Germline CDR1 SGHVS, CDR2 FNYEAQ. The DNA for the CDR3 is TGTGCCAGCAGCTCCTCTTCTCTAGCGGGAGTAGGGGAGCAGTACTTC. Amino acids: CASSSSSLAGVGEQYF.

The CDR3 DNA reads TGTGCCAGTAGTATAGGGGAGGAGGGGGCGGACACTGAAGCTTTCTTT. As protein: CASSIGEEGADTEAFF. The chain recombines TRBV19 with TRBJ1-1; 7 bases are shared with TRBD1. CDR1 LNHDA and CDR2 SQIVND come from the germline V gene (reference sequence). The CDR3 totals 16 residues. V trimming: 1 base; J trimming: 3 bases; junction bases outside the gene matches: 8.

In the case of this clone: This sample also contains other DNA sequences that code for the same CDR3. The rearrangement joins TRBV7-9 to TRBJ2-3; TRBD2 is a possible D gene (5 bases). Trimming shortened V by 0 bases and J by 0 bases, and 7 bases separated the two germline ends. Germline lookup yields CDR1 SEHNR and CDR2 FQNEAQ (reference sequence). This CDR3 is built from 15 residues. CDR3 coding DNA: TGTGCCAGCAGCTTAGCAGGCGGGAGCACAGATACGCAGTATTTT. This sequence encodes CASSLAGGSTDTQYF.

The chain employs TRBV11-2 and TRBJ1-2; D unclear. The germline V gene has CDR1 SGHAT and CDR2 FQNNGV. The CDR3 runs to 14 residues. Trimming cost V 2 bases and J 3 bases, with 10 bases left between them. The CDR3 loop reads CASSLITSYYGYTF. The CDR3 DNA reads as TGTGCCAGCAGCTTAATCACATCATACTATGGCTACACCTTC. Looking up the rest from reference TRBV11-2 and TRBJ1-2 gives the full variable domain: EAGVAQSPRYKIIEKRQSVAFWCNPISGHATLYWYQQILGQGPKLLIQFQNNGVVDDSQLPKDRFSAERLKGVDSTLKIQPAKLEDSAVYLCASSLITSYYGYTFGSGTRLTVV.

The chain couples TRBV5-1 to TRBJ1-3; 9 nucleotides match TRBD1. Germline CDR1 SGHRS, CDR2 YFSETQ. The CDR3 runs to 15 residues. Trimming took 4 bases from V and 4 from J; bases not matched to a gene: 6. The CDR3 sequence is CASSLEGTGGNTIYF. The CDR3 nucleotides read TGCGCCAGCAGCCTGGAGGGGACAGGGGGAAACACCATATATTTT.